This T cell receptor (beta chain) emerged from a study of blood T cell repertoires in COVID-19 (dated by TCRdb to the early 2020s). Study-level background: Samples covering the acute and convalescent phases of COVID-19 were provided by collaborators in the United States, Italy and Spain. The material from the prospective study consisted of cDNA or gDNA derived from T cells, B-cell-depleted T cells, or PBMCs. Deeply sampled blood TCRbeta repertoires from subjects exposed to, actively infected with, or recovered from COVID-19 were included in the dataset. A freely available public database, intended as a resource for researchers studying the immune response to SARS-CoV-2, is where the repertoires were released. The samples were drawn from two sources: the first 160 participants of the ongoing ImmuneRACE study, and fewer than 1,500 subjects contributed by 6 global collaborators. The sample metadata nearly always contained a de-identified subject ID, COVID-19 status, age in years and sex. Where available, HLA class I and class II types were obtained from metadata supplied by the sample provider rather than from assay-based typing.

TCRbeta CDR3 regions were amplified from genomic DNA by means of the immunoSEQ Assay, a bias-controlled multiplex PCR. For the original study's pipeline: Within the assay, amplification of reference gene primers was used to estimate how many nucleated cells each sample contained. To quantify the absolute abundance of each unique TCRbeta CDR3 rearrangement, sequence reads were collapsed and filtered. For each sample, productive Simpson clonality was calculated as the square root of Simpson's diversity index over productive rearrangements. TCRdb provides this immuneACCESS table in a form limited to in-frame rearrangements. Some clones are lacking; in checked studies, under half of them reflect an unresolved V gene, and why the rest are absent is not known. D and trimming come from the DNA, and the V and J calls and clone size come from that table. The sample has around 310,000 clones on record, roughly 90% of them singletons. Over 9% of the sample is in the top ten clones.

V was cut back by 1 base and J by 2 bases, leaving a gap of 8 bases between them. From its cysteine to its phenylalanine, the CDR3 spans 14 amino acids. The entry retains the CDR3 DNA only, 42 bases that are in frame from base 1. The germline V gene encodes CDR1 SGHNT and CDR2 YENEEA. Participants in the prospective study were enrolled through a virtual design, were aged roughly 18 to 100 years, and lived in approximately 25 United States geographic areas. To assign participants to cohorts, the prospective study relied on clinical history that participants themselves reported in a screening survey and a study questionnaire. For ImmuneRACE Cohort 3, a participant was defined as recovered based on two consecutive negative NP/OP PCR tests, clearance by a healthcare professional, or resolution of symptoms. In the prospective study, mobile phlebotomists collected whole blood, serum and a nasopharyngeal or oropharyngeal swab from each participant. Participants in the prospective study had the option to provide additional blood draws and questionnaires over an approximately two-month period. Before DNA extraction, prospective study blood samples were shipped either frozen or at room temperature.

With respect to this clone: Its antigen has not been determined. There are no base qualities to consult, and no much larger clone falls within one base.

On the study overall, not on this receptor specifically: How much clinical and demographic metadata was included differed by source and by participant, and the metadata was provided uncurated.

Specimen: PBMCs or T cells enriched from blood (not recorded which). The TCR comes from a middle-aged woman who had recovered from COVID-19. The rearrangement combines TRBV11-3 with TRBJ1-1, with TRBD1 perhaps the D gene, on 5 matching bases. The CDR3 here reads CASSLVGHNTEAFF. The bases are TGTGCCAGCAGCTTAGTTGGACACAACACTGAAGCTTTCTTT.